This T cell receptor beta chain was sequenced for a study of blood T cells in healthy people across ages. General study results and limits: TCR beta diversity correlated strongly with naive T cell percentage. Diversity was higher, and naive CD4+ cells more numerous, in long-lived donors than in aged donors. While age rose, TCR beta diversity per million T cells dropped in a roughly linear way. PBMC samples, being unsorted, prevented any conclusive comparison of naive and antigen-experienced cells.

A second PCR, run for roughly 7 to 11 cycles, used a sample-barcoded 5' primer plus a J-beta primer mix. TCRdb used MiXCR to reprocess the 5' RACE reads, holding one entry per CDR3 protein. The repertoire holds 1,500,000 or so distinct CDR3 sequences, with 40% to 45% as singletons. Of note for this clonotype: Antigen specificity is unknown.

This receptor was identified in a woman under 30 in good health. Sequencing was carried out using blood.

In DNA form, the CDR3 reads TGCAGTGCTAGAACGACTAGCGGGACTACAGATACGCAGTATTTT. It yields the protein CSARTTSGTTDTQYF. The chain couples TRBV20-1 to TRBJ2-3; TRBD2 aligns across 11 bases. The CDR3 runs to 15 residues. The J segment lost 3 bases and the V segment lost 2 bases, leaving 4 bases of the junction unmatched. Germline CDR1 reads DFQATT; CDR2 reads SNEGSKA (reference sequence).